These T cell receptor beta chains were read from a single sample in a study of beta chain features in type 1 diabetes. Using immunoSEQ multiplex PCR, the repertoire was profiled, and TCRdb retains in-frame clones only, with some absent. The table includes about 640,000 clones, under 15% detected once. Sequenced material: naive CD4+ T cells from blood. The receptors derive from a man younger than 45 with type 1 diabetes. Both conserved end residues are part of each CDR3. Each record gives: V gene, J gene, D gene, CDR3 length, clone size, CDR3 protein, CDR3 DNA. A D gene is named only where the DNA matches it firmly. Clone size is not always given. Where it is, it says once, few, many or a class for expanded clones.

v_gene: TRBV9; j_gene: TRBJ2-3; d_gene: .; len: 12; abundance: .; CDR3aa: CASSVATDTQYF; CDR3nt: TGTGCCAGCAGCGTAGCCACAGATACGCAGTATTTT
v_gene: TRBV7-2; j_gene: TRBJ1-5; d_gene: TRBD1; len: 16; abundance: .; CDR3aa: CASSLAATGVGQPQHF; CDR3nt: TGTGCCAGCAGCTTAGCCGCTACAGGGGTAGGACAGCCCCAGCATTTT
v_gene: TRBV5-1; j_gene: TRBJ2-6; d_gene: TRBD1; len: 17; abundance: .; CDR3aa: CASSVDRESSGANVLTF; CDR3nt: TGCGCCAGCAGCGTGGACAGGGAAAGCTCTGGGGCCAACGTCCTGACTTTC
v_gene: TRBV28; j_gene: TRBJ1-2; d_gene: .; len: 13; abundance: .; CDR3aa: CASSHGQNYGYTF; CDR3nt: TGTGCCAGCAGCCACGGACAGAACTATGGCTACACCTTC
v_gene: TRBV20-1; j_gene: TRBJ2-7; d_gene: .; len: 10; abundance: few; CDR3aa: CSATHREQYF; CDR3nt: TGCAGTGCTACCCACAGGGAGCAGTACTTC
v_gene: TRBV2; j_gene: TRBJ2-6; d_gene: TRBD1; len: 14; abundance: .; CDR3aa: CATRQGSGANVLTF; CDR3nt: TGTGCCACTCGACAGGGGTCTGGGGCCAACGTCCTGACTTTC
v_gene: TRBV5-4; j_gene: TRBJ1-1; d_gene: TRBD1; len: 14; abundance: .; CDR3aa: CASSFGQGNTEAFF; CDR3nt: TGTGCCAGCAGCTTCGGACAGGGAAACACTGAAGCTTTCTTT
v_gene: TRBV30; j_gene: TRBJ1-6; d_gene: .; len: 15; abundance: few; CDR3aa: CAWSGRQGWDSPLHF; CDR3nt: TGTGCCTGGAGTGGACGGCAAGGGTGGGATTCACCCCTCCACTTT
v_gene: TRBV5-1; j_gene: TRBJ2-3; d_gene: .; len: 16; abundance: .; CDR3aa: CASSPIPSSSTDTQYF; CDR3nt: TGCGCCAGCAGCCCCATCCCGAGTTCTAGCACAGATACGCAGTATTTT
v_gene: TRBV27; j_gene: TRBJ1-1; d_gene: .; len: 15; abundance: few; CDR3aa: CASSLVGQRNTEAFF; CDR3nt: TGTGCCAGCAGTCTCGTGGGGCAACGGAACACTGAAGCTTTCTTT
v_gene: TRBV7-3; j_gene: TRBJ2-5; d_gene: .; len: 13; abundance: .; CDR3aa: CASSRGTEETQYF; CDR3nt: TGTGCCAGCAGCCGCGGGACAGAAGAGACCCAGTACTTC
v_gene: TRBV6-5; j_gene: TRBJ1-5; d_gene: .; len: 12; abundance: .; CDR3aa: CASSTKGQPQHF; CDR3nt: TGTGCCAGCAGTACCAAGGGTCAGCCCCAGCATTTT
v_gene: TRBV7-2; j_gene: TRBJ2-1; d_gene: TRBD2; len: 18; abundance: .; CDR3aa: CASSLVGHQGLPNNEQFF; CDR3nt: TGTGCCAGCAGCTTAGTAGGGCACCAGGGACTACCTAACAATGAGCAGTTCTTC
v_gene: TRBV29-1; j_gene: TRBJ1-3; d_gene: .; len: 14; abundance: few; CDR3aa: CSVDGSGSGNTIYF; CDR3nt: TGCAGCGTTGATGGGTCGGGATCTGGAAACACCATATATTTT
v_gene: TRBV6-6; j_gene: TRBJ2-3; d_gene: TRBD1; len: 16; abundance: .; CDR3aa: CASSSRIDREWDTQYF; CDR3nt: TGTGCCAGCAGTTCTCGAATAGACAGGGAGTGGGATACGCAGTATTTT
v_gene: TRBV30; j_gene: TRBJ2-1; d_gene: TRBD2; len: 14; abundance: .; CDR3aa: CAWNGGGSYNEQFF; CDR3nt: TGTGCCTGGAACGGCGGGGGATCTTACAATGAGCAGTTCTTC
v_gene: TRBV29-1; j_gene: TRBJ2-5; d_gene: TRBD2; len: 15; abundance: few; CDR3aa: CSVGSSGGSWETQYF; CDR3nt: TGCAGCGTTGGTTCTAGCGGGGGGTCTTGGGAGACCCAGTACTTC
v_gene: TRBV5-4; j_gene: TRBJ1-1; d_gene: .; len: 16; abundance: .; CDR3aa: CASSLAMHRRNTEAFF; CDR3nt: TGTGCCAGCAGCTTGGCCATGCACAGGAGGAACACTGAAGCTTTCTTT
v_gene: TRBV10-3; j_gene: TRBJ1-1; d_gene: .; len: 13; abundance: .; CDR3aa: CAISVTGNTEAFF; CDR3nt: TGTGCCATCAGTGTGACAGGGAACACTGAAGCTTTCTTT
v_gene: TRBV7-2; j_gene: TRBJ1-2; d_gene: TRBD1; len: 15; abundance: .; CDR3aa: CASTPGGVVDYGYTF; CDR3nt: TGTGCCAGCACCCCAGGGGGGGTAGTCGACTATGGCTACACCTTC
v_gene: TRBV7-2; j_gene: TRBJ2-1; d_gene: .; len: 14; abundance: .; CDR3aa: CASSFQGPRYEQFF; CDR3nt: TGTGCCAGCAGCTTTCAGGGACCGCGCTATGAGCAGTTCTTC
v_gene: TRBV7-2; j_gene: TRBJ2-7; d_gene: .; len: 16; abundance: .; CDR3aa: CASSLGMVFSTYEQYF; CDR3nt: TGTGCCAGCAGCTTAGGTATGGTCTTTTCTACCTACGAGCAGTACTTC
v_gene: TRBV4-3; j_gene: TRBJ2-1; d_gene: .; len: 14; abundance: .; CDR3aa: CASSQDYANNEQFF; CDR3nt: TGCGCCAGCAGCCAAGATTATGCCAACAATGAGCAGTTCTTC
v_gene: TRBV2; j_gene: TRBJ1-1; d_gene: .; len: 13; abundance: few; CDR3aa: CASSATQNTEAFF; CDR3nt: TGTGCCAGCAGCGCGACACAGAACACTGAAGCTTTCTTT
v_gene: TRBV27; j_gene: TRBJ2-7; d_gene: .; len: 15; abundance: .; CDR3aa: CASSTRQEPYYEQYF; CDR3nt: TGTGCCAGCAGTACCCGACAGGAACCATACTACGAGCAGTACTTC
v_gene: TRBV18; j_gene: TRBJ2-3; d_gene: .; len: 15; abundance: few; CDR3aa: CASSPMPGAADTQYF; CDR3nt: TGTGCCAGCTCACCAATGCCCGGGGCCGCAGATACGCAGTATTTT
v_gene: TRBV5-4; j_gene: TRBJ2-3; d_gene: TRBD2; len: 15; abundance: .; CDR3aa: CASSWGGEGTDTQYF; CDR3nt: TGTGCCAGCAGCTGGGGTGGGGAGGGGACAGATACGCAGTATTTT
v_gene: TRBV4-2; j_gene: TRBJ2-7; d_gene: .; len: 12; abundance: few; CDR3aa: CASSQDSYEQYF; CDR3nt: TGTGCCAGCAGCCAAGACTCCTACGAGCAGTACTTC
v_gene: TRBV9; j_gene: TRBJ2-3; d_gene: TRBD1; len: 16; abundance: .; CDR3aa: CASSVTGGPCTDTRYF; CDR3nt: TGTGCCAGCAGCGTAACAGGGGGGCCCTGCACAGATACGCGGTATTTT
v_gene: TRBV6-6; j_gene: TRBJ2-7; d_gene: TRBD1; len: 14; abundance: .; CDR3aa: CATSFGDRFYEQYF; CDR3nt: TGTGCCACCTCCTTCGGGGACAGGTTCTACGAGCAGTACTTC
v_gene: TRBV7-8; j_gene: TRBJ2-3; d_gene: TRBD1; len: 16; abundance: few; CDR3aa: CASSAQQGVGTDTQYF; CDR3nt: TGTGCCAGCAGCGCCCAACAGGGGGTGGGCACAGATACGCAGTATTTT
v_gene: TRBV28; j_gene: TRBJ2-7; d_gene: .; len: 14; abundance: .; CDR3aa: CASSLLGVSYEQYF; CDR3nt: TGTGCCAGCAGTTTATTAGGGGTCTCCTACGAGCAGTACTTC
v_gene: TRBV30; j_gene: TRBJ2-3; d_gene: .; len: 15; abundance: few; CDR3aa: CAWSVTGSTADTQYF; CDR3nt: TGTGCCTGGAGTGTGACAGGCTCGACCGCAGATACGCAGTATTTT
v_gene: TRBV4-3; j_gene: TRBJ1-2; d_gene: .; len: 14; abundance: few; CDR3aa: CASSQEPAYYGYTF; CDR3nt: TGCGCCAGCAGCCAAGAACCAGCATACTATGGCTACACCTTC
v_gene: TRBV29-1; j_gene: TRBJ2-7; d_gene: .; len: 14; abundance: .; CDR3aa: CSASPGTGSYEQYF; CDR3nt: TGCAGCGCTTCACCCGGGACGGGCTCCTACGAGCAGTACTTC
v_gene: TRBV19; j_gene: TRBJ2-7; d_gene: .; len: 15; abundance: .; CDR3aa: CASSIRPKEGNEQYF; CDR3nt: TGTGCCAGTAGTATCCGACCAAAGGAGGGGAACGAGCAGTACTTC
v_gene: TRBV7-6; j_gene: TRBJ1-5; d_gene: .; len: 13; abundance: few; CDR3aa: CASSPQGDQPQHF; CDR3nt: TGTGCCAGCAGCCCCCAGGGAGATCAGCCCCAGCATTTT
v_gene: TRBV27; j_gene: TRBJ1-2; d_gene: TRBD1; len: 14; abundance: few; CDR3aa: CASSWGRGDYGYTF; CDR3nt: TGTGCCAGCAGTTGGGGCAGGGGGGACTATGGCTACACCTTC
v_gene: TRBV5-1; j_gene: TRBJ2-3; d_gene: .; len: 18; abundance: few; CDR3aa: CASRQNAGLLNVTDTQYF; CDR3nt: TGCGCCAGCAGACAGAACGCCGGCCTGCTAAATGTCACAGATACGCAGTATTTT
v_gene: TRBV27; j_gene: TRBJ1-5; d_gene: TRBD1; len: 14; abundance: .; CDR3aa: CASSGQGDFQPQHF; CDR3nt: TGTGCCAGCAGCGGACAGGGGGACTTTCAGCCCCAGCATTTT